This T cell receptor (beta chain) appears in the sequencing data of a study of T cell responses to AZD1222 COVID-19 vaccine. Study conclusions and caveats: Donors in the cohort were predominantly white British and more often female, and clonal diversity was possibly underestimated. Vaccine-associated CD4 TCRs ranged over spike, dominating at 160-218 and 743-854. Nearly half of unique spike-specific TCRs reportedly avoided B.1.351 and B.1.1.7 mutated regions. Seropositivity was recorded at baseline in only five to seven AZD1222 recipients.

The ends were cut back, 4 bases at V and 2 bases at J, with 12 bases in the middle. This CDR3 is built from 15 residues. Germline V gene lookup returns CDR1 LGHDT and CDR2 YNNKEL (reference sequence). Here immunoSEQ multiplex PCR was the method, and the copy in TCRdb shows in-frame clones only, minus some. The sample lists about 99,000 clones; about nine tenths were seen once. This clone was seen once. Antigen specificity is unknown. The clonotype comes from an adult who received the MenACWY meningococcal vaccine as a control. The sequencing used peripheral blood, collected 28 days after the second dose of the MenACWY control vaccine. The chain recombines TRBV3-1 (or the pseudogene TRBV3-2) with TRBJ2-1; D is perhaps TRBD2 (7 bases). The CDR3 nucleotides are TGTGCCAGCAGCCGTCGGGGGGACACCTACAATGAGCAGTTCTTC. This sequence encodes CASSRRGDTYNEQFF.